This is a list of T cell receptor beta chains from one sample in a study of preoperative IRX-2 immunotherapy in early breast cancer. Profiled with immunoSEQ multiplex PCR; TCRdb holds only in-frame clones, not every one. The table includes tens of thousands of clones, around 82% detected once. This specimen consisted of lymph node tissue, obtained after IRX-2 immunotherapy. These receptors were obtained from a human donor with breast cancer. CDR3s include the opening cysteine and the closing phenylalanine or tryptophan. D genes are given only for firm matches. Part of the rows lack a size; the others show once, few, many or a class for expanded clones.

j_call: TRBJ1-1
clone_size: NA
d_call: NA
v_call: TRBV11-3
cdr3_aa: CASSPGGILNTEAFF
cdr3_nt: TGTGCCAGCAGCCCGGGGGGGATATTGAACACTGAAGCTTTCTTT

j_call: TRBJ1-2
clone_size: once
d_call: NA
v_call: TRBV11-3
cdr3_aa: CASSLQGPYNHYGYTF
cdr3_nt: TGTGCCAGCAGCTTACAAGGCCCCTACAACCACTATGGCTACACCTTC

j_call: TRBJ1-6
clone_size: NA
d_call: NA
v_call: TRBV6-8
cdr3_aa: CAISDTKRGSLHSPLHF
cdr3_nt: TGTGCCATCAGCGATACGAAACGCGGATCCCTCCACTCACCCCTCCACTTT

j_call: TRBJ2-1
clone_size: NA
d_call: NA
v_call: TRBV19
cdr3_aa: CASSAYQPFDEQFF
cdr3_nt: TGTGCCAGTAGTGCATATCAGCCCTTTGATGAGCAGTTCTTC

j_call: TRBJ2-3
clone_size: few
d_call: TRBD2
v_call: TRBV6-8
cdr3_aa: CASRKVFSGGSTTQYF
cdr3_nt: TGTGCCAGCAGAAAAGTTTTTAGCGGGGGCTCGACCACGCAGTATTTT

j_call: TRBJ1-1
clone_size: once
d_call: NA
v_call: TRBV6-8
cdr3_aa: CASSYSAMNTEAFF
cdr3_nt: TGTGCCAGCAGTTACTCGGCAATGAACACTGAAGCTTTCTTT

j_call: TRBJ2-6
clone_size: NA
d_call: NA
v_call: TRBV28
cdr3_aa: CASSLLGGPSGANVLTF
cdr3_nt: TGTGCCAGCAGTCTCCTCGGGGGGCCAAGTGGGGCCAACGTCCTGACTTTC

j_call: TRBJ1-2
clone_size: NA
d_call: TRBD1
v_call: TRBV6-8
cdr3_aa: CASSSPRTGNYGYTF
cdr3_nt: TGTGCCAGCAGTTCCCCCAGGACAGGGAACTATGGCTACACCTTC

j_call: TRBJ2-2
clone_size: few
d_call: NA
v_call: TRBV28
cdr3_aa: CASRRTRTANTGELFF
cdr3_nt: TGTGCCAGCAGACGAACGAGGACTGCGAACACCGGGGAGCTGTTTTTT

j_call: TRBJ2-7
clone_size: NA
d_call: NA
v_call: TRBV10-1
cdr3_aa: CASSGELGTYEQYF
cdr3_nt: TGCGCCAGCAGCGGAGAGTTGGGGACCTACGAGCAGTACTTC

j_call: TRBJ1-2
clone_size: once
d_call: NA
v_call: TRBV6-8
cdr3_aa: CASSSARNYGYTF
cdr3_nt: TGTGCCAGCAGTTCTGCACGAAACTATGGCTACACCTTC

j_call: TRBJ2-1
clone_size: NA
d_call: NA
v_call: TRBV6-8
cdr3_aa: CASSYVGATSYNEQFF
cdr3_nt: TGTGCCAGCAGTTACGTGGGGGCTACCTCCTACAATGAGCAGTTCTTC

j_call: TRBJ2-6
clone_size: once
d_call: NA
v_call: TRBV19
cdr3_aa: CASTYSSLTGANVLTF
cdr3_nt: TGTGCCAGTACGTACAGTTCCCTGACTGGGGCCAACGTCCTGACTTTC

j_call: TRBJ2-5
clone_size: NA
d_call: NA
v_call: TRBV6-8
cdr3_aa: CASSPTPFRTTWGTQYF
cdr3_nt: TGTGCCAGCAGCCCAACCCCGTTCCGGACAACCTGGGGGACCCAGTACTTC

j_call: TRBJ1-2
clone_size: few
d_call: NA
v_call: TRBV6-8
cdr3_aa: CASSMMTLGLPGGYTF
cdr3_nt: TGTGCCAGCAGCATGATGACACTGGGACTCCCAGGAGGCTACACCTTC